This TCR beta chain was sequenced for a study of metastatic and nonmetastatic thyroid tumors. Broader study findings: Relative to benign nodules, malignant thyroid tumors were reportedly characterized by significantly elevated TCR beta diversity in blood and tumor.

Patients were all untreated before their thyroid surgery. There are many counts of this clone. Antigen unknown. Original analysis: Variation in CDR3 across clinicopathological groups served as the basis for constructing a distant-metastasis classifier in papillary thyroid cancer. TCRdb re-called clones via MiXCR from the PCR reads. The V and J calls come from TCRdb's annotation, not from the publication. This table holds 30,000 to 35,000 clones, approximately 32% found once. The CDR3 has 15 residues. From germline, CDR1 is KGHSH and CDR2 LQKENI. Trimming stripped 2 bases from V and 6 bases from J, with 17 bases between.

The sequenced sample was blood. The gene calls are TRBV18 and TRBJ2-7; a possible D gene is TRBD1 (7 bases). The origin of this receptor is a female donor with papillary thyroid cancer or a benign thyroid nodule (not recorded which). Some clones in this sample may be carry-over from other donors' samples. The CDR3 DNA reads TGTGCCAGCTCACCAATGGGCCAGGGGGAGGTCGAGCAGTACTTC. Amino acids: CASSPMGQGEVEQYF.